This T cell receptor (beta chain) was documented in a study of blood T cells in healthy people across ages. General study points: Aged donors had fewer naive CD4+ cells and lower diversity than long-lived donors. Donor CMV status, an unknown factor, possibly confounded changes in expanded clonotypes.

This clonotype has just one count. Its antigen is undetermined. Then a second PCR, running roughly 6 to 11 cycles, was carried out with a sample-barcoded 5' primer and a J-beta primer mix. Every sample produced at least 2.5 million CDR3-containing paired-end reads. Using its own MiXCR run on the 5' RACE reads, TCRdb lists one record per CDR3 protein. Altogether fewer than 900,000 distinct CDR3 sequences are present, about 40% being singletons, with the ten largest covering 20% to 25%. Germline CDR1 SQVTM, CDR2 ANQGSEA. The CDR3 length is 15 residues. V was pared by 8 bases and J by 1 base, with 6 bases of the junction left unmatched.

The chain employs TRBV29-1 and TRBJ2-6; TRBD1 matches at 9 bases. This clonotype originated in a woman in her sixties or seventies in good health. The sample was blood. Here the CDR3 reads CSRDRALSGANVLTF. The CDR3 nucleotides read TGCAGCAGGGACAGGGCTTTGTCTGGGGCCAACGTCCTGACTTTC.